These T cell receptor beta chains were read from a single sample in a study of CD8+CD57+ T cells in acquired aplastic anemia. TCRdb used MiXCR to reprocess the reads, holding one entry per CDR3 protein. The data hold 100,000 to 150,000 distinct CDR3 sequences, with under 60% observed a single time. Sequencing was done on a sample of sorted CD4+, CD8+, or CD8+CD57+ T cells (not recorded which) from PBMCs. The source of these receptors is a human donor with aplastic anemia. The CDR3 runs from the conserved cysteine through the conserved F or W. The D gene is left open where the match is weak. Clone size is not always given. Where it is, it says once, few, many or a class for expanded clones.

clone_size	cdr3_length	v_call	d_call	j_call	cdr3_aa	cdr3_nt
-	14	TRBV29-1	-	TRBJ1-1	CSVPPTQGSTEAFF	TGCAGCGTCCCACCCACACAGGGTTCCACTGAAGCTTTCTTT
-	15	TRBV7-6	TRBD1	TRBJ1-5	CASSFGTGGGQPQHF	TGTGCCAGCAGCTTCGGTACAGGGGGAGGTCAGCCCCAGCATTTT
-	12	TRBV24-1	TRBD1	TRBJ1-1	CATRDRNTEAFF	TGTGCCACCCGGGACAGGAACACTGAAGCTTTCTTT
-	15	TRBV2	TRBD1	TRBJ2-7	CASSGTGGSAYEQYF	TGTGCCAGCAGTGGGACAGGGGGCTCGGCCTACGAGCAGTACTTC
many	11	TRBV7-9	-	TRBJ2-7	CASSLGAEQYF	TGTGCCAGCAGCTTGGGGGCCGAGCAGTACTTC
-	13	TRBV7-9	TRBD1	TRBJ2-5	CASSKQGTETQYF	TGTGCCAGCAGCAAACAGGGGACAGAGACCCAGTACTTC
once	15	TRBV11-3	-	TRBJ1-1	CASSPQQALNTEAFF	TGTGCCAGCAGCCCACAACAGGCATTGAACACTGAAGCTTTCTTT
-	15	TRBV7-9	TRBD1	TRBJ1-4	CASSFPGQGKEKLFF	TGTGCCAGCAGCTTTCCGGGACAGGGAAAGGAAAAACTGTTTTTT
-	18	TRBV19	TRBD2	TRBJ2-7	CASSPRRWGSGRGNEQYF	TGTGCCAGTAGTCCACGGAGGTGGGGCAGCGGGAGGGGGAACGAGCAGTACTTC
many	16	TRBV6-2/TRBV6-3	-	TRBJ1-6	CASSYVSSSYNSPLHF	TGTGCCAGCAGTTACGTCTCGAGCTCCTATAATTCACCCCTCCACTTT
-	17	TRBV11-1	TRBD2	TRBJ2-3	CASSPRTSGWDGDTQYF	TGTGCCAGCAGCCCGAGGACTAGCGGGTGGGATGGAGATACGCAGTATTTT
many	13	TRBV6-4	-	TRBJ1-2	CASSDSDNYGYTF	TGTGCCAGCAGTGACTCGGACAACTATGGCTACACCTTC
-	10	TRBV29-1	-	TRBJ2-1	CSVAGNEQFF	TGCAGCGTTGCTGGAAATGAGCAGTTCTTC
-	13	TRBV2	-	TRBJ2-5	CASTREVGETQYF	TGTGCCAGCACCAGGGAGGTTGGAGAGACCCAGTACTTC
-	13	TRBV5-1	TRBD1	TRBJ1-1	CASGRDRGDEAFF	TGCGCCAGCGGCCGGGACAGGGGGGATGAAGCTTTCTTT
-	15	TRBV15	TRBD1	TRBJ2-7	CATSKGQGTRGEQYF	TGTGCCACCAGCAAGGGACAGGGTACGAGGGGTGAGCAGTACTTC
medium-sized	10	TRBV12-3/TRBV12-4	-	TRBJ2-2	CASVAGELFF	TGTGCCAGTGTAGCCGGGGAGCTGTTTTTT
few	14	TRBV6-5	TRBD1	TRBJ2-7	CASSYSKGAYEQYF	TGTGCCAGCAGTTACTCGAAGGGGGCGTATGAGCAGTACTTC
-	14	TRBV12-3/TRBV12-4	-	TRBJ2-2	CASRPGPDTGELFF	TGTGCCAGCAGGCCGGGACCGGACACCGGGGAGCTGTTTTTT
many	17	TRBV7-2	TRBD1	TRBJ2-7	CASSPKSPGQGNYEQYF	TGTGCCAGCAGCCCGAAAAGTCCCGGACAGGGAAACTACGAGCAGTACTTC
-	12	TRBV7-2	-	TRBJ1-2	CASSLMLLGYTF	TGTGCCAGCAGCTTAATGTTACTGGGCTACACCTTC
-	16	TRBV5-4	-	TRBJ1-6	CASSAVQGGRNSPLHF	TGTGCCAGCAGCGCGGTACAAGGGGGGAGGAATTCACCCCTCCACTTT
-	16	TRBV10-3	-	TRBJ1-6	CAIRESPYDTNSPLHF	TGTGCCATCAGGGAGAGCCCTTATGATACCAATTCACCCCTCCACTTT
few	13	TRBV30	-	TRBJ2-1	CAWTYGAGDEQFF	TGTGCCTGGACGTACGGGGCAGGCGATGAGCAGTTCTTC
few	16	TRBV25-1	-	TRBJ1-1	CASTPTSMVLDTEAFF	TGTGCCAGCACCCCCACGTCGATGGTTTTGGACACTGAAGCTTTCTTT
-	15	TRBV15	-	TRBJ2-2	CATSIGLANTGELFF	TGTGCCACCAGCATCGGGCTAGCGAACACCGGGGAGCTGTTTTTT
few	14	TRBV2	-	TRBJ1-1	CASRGPPSNTEAFF	TGTGCCAGCAGAGGCCCTCCGTCGAACACTGAAGCTTTCTTT
-	15	TRBV5-1	-	TRBJ2-5	CASSLATQGGETQYF	TGCGCCAGCAGCTTGGCCACTCAGGGTGGAGAGACCCAGTACTTC
-	15	TRBV2	TRBD2	TRBJ2-7	CASSERWSGSNEQYF	TGTGCCAGCAGTGAGCGTTGGAGCGGGAGCAACGAGCAGTACTTC
-	15	TRBV11-2	TRBD2	TRBJ2-7	CASSLLAGDTYEQYF	TGTGCCAGCAGCTTACTAGCGGGGGATACCTACGAGCAGTACTTC
few	14	TRBV2	-	TRBJ1-5	CASSEGRGNQPQHF	TGTGCCAGCAGTGAAGGTAGGGGAAATCAGCCCCAGCATTTT
-	12	TRBV2	-	TRBJ1-2	CASSDWGDGYTF	TGTGCCAGCAGTGATTGGGGAGATGGCTACACCTTC
-	14	TRBV5-1	-	TRBJ2-7	CASSSRTYSCEQYF	TGCGCCAGCAGCTCACGGACCTACTCCTGCGAGCAGTACTTC
once	15	TRBV7-9	TRBD2	TRBJ2-7	CASSSGTSAAYEQYF	TGTGCCAGCAGCTCGGGGACTAGCGCAGCCTACGAGCAGTACTTC
few	13	TRBV7-2	-	TRBJ2-7	CASSTTISYEQYF	TGTGCCAGCAGCACGACGATCTCCTACGAGCAGTACTTC
-	15	TRBV9	-	TRBJ1-2	CASSVEAGVNYGYTF	TGTGCCAGTAGCGTAGAAGCAGGGGTGAACTATGGCTACACCTTC
-	16	TRBV2	-	TRBJ2-5	CATLLGYSPDQETQYF	TGTGCCACTCTCCTTGGGTACTCTCCGGATCAAGAGACCCAGTACTTC
-	15	TRBV19	TRBD1	TRBJ1-5	CASSTEGQGNQPQHF	TGTGCCAGTAGTACAGAGGGACAGGGGAACCAGCCCCAGCATTTT
-	13	TRBV24-1	TRBD1	TRBJ2-5	CATRQGAQETQYF	TGTGCCACCCGACAGGGGGCCCAAGAGACCCAGTACTTC
-	12	TRBV2	-	TRBJ1-2	CASRWSDYGYTF	TGTGCCAGCAGGTGGTCAGACTATGGCTACACCTTC
-	14	TRBV24-1	-	TRBJ2-5	CATSAVGSEETQYF	TGTGCCACCAGTGCGGTTGGCAGTGAAGAGACCCAGTACTTC
-	13	TRBV15	-	TRBJ1-6	CATTAGLNSPLHF	TGTGCCACCACGGCAGGGTTGAATTCACCCCTCCACTTT
-	13	TRBV20-1	-	TRBJ1-2	CSARDSRTYGCTF	TGCAGTGCTAGAGATTCCAGGACCTATGGCTGCACCTTC